This entry features one TCR beta chain sequence. The antigen is not known. Produced via immunoSEQ multiplex PCR; TCRdb's table is partial and in-frame only. Of around 2,000,000 clones in the sample, over 85% were seen once. Germline V gives CDR1 SNHLY, CDR2 FYNNEI. This CDR3 region has 13 residues. V was cut by 8 bases and J by 7 bases, with 12 bases left in between. The source of the sample is a study of shared clonotypes between healthy human individuals. Whole-study context: The composition of the donors was two women and a few men aged 18 to 49. For every donor, three CD4 naive, three CD4 memory, two CD8 naive and one CD8 memory plates were used.

General observations from the study: An effect of sequencing depth on clonotype sharing among donors was expected.

V gene TRBV2 combines with J gene TRBJ1-6; D possibly corresponds to TRBD1 (5 bases). This receptor was identified in a man aged 18-30 years in good health. The sequenced sample consisted of naive CD4+ T cells sorted from blood. Noted subset: CD45RA+ positively selected. In DNA, the CDR3 is TGTGCCAGCGCCGGACAACCCAATTCACCCCTCCACTTT. Translating gives CASAGQPNSPLHF.